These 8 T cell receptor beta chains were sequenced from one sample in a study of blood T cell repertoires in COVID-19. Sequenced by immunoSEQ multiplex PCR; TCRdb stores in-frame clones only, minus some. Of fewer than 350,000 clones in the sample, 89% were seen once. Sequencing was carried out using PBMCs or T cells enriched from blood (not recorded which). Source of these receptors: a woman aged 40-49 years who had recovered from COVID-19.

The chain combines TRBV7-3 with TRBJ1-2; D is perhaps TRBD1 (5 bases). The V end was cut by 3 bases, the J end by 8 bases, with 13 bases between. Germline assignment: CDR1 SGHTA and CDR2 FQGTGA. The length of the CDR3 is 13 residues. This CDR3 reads CASSLGRNQGYTF. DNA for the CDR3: TGTGCCAGCAGCTTGGGGCGGAACCAAGGCTACACCTTC.

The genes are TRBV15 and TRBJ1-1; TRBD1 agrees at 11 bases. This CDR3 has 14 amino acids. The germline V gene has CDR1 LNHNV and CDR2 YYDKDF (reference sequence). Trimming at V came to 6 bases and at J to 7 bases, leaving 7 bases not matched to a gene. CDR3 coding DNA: TGTGCCACCAGGGAGAGGACAGGGGGCAGTGAAGCTTTCTTT. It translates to CATRERTGGSEAFF.

CDR3: CASSKTGTGGNTIYF. For the CDR3, the DNA is TGTGCCAGCAGCAAAACCGGGACAGGAGGAAACACCATATATTTT. The rearrangement links TRBV11-3 to TRBJ1-3, with 8 bases identical to TRBD1. Germline V gene data show CDR1 as SGHNT and CDR2 as YENEEA. The V and J ends lost 5 bases and 4 bases, in that order; junction bases with no gene match: 7. This CDR3 contains 15 residues.

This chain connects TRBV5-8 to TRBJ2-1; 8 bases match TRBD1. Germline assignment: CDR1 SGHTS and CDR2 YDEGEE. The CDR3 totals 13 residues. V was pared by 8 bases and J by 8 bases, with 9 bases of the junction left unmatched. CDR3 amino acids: CASLTAGGHEQFF. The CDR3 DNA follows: TGTGCCAGTCTTACAGCAGGGGGCCATGAGCAGTTCTTC.

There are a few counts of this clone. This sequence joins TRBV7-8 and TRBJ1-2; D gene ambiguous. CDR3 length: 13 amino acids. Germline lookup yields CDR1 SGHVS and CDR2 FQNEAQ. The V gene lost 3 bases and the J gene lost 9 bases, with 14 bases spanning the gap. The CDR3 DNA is TGTGCCAGCAGCTTTCCCGCAGGCACGAGCTACACCTTC. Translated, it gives CASSFPAGTSYTF.

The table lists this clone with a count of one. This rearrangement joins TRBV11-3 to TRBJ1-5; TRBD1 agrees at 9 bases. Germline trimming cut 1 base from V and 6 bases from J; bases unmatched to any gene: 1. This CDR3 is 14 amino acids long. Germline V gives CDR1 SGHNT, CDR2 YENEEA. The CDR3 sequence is CASSLAQGAQPQHF. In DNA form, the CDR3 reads TGTGCCAGCAGCTTAGCACAGGGGGCTCAGCCCCAGCATTTT.

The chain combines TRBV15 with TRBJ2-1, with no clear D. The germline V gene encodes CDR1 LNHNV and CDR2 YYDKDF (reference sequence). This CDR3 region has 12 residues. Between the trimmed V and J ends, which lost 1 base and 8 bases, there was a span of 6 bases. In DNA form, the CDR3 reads TGTGCCACCAGCAGAGTCCGAGATGAGCAGTTCTTC. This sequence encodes CATSRVRDEQFF.

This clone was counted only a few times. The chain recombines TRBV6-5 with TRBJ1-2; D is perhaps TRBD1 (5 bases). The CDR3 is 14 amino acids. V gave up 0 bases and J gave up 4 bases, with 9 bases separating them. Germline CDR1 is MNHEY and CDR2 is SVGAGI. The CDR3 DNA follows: TGTGCCAGCAGTTACTCTGGGGGGAGCTATGGCTACACCTTC. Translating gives CASSYSGGSYGYTF.